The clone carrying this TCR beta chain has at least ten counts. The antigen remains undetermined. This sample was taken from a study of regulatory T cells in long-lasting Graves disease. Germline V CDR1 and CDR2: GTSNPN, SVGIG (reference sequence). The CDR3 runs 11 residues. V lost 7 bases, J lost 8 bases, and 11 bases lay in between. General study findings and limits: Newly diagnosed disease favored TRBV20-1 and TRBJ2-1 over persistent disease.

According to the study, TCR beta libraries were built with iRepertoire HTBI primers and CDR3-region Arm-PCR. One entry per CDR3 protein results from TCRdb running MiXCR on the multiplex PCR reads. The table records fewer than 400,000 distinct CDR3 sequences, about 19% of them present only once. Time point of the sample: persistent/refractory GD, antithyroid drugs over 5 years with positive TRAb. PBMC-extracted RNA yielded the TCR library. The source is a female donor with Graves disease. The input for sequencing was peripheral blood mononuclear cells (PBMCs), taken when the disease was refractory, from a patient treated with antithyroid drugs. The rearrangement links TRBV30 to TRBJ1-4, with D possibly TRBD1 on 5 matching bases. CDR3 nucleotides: TGTGCCTTTTCAGGGTTGGAAAAACTGTTTTTT. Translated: CAFSGLEKLFF.